This entry lists 7 T cell receptor beta chains sequenced from one sample in a study of blood T cells in healthy people across ages. PCR was performed a second time for roughly 7 to 12 cycles using a sample-barcoded 5' primer and a J-beta primer mix. Via MiXCR, TCRdb re-called the 5' RACE reads, giving one row per CDR3 protein. The profile shows about 1.8 million distinct CDR3 sequences, roughly 49% of them singletons. The sample comprised blood. These receptors were taken from a woman between 40 and 50 years old in good health.

J is TRBJ2-5 and V is TRBV18; possibly TRBD1 for D (5 bases). Germline V gives CDR1 KGHSH, CDR2 LQKENI. This CDR3 has 15 residues. Between the trimmed V and J ends, which lost 2 bases and 1 base, there was a span of 11 bases. The CDR3 bases are TGTGCCAGCTCACCATCCGGCAGGGCCCAAGAGACCCAGTACTTC. Translation: CASSPSGRAQETQYF. The complete variable domain, with remaining parts taken from reference TRBV18 and TRBJ2-5, reads NAGVMQNPRHLVRRRGQEARLRCSPMKGHSHVYWYRQLPEEGLKFMVYLQKENIIDESGMPKERFSAEFPKEGPSILRIQQVVRGDSAAYFCASSPSGRAQETQYFGPGTRLLVL.

The chain carries TRBV7-2 and TRBJ2-5; tentative D call: TRBD1 (6 bases). The CDR3 is 14 residues long. CDR1 and CDR2 from the germline V gene are SGHTA and FQGNSA. Trimming pared 5 bases from V and 4 bases from J, leaving 14 bases between. The CDR3 sequence is CASSATGWGETQYF. For the CDR3, the DNA is TGTGCCAGCAGCGCAACAGGGTGGGGAGAGACCCAGTACTTC.

This clonotype was detected only a few times. The chain is built from TRBV5-1 and TRBJ1-6; D perhaps matches TRBD1 (5 bases). The CDR3 runs to 16 residues. The V and J ends lost 4 bases and 0 bases respectively, with 11 bases between them. Germline V gene lookup returns CDR1 SGHRS and CDR2 YFSETQ. The chain's CDR3 is CASSRDRSSYNSPLHF. The CDR3 DNA follows: TGCGCCAGCAGCCGGGACCGGAGCTCCTATAATTCACCCCTCCACTTT.

J is TRBJ2-1 and V is TRBV12-3 or TRBV12-4; no reliable D call. V was cut by 3 bases and J by 5 bases, with 11 bases left in between. This CDR3 region has 14 residues. The CDR3 nucleotides read TGTGCCAGCAGTTTCTTACTTAGAGACAATGAGCAGTTCTTC. Protein: CASSFLLRDNEQFF.

The rearrangement links TRBV2 to TRBJ2-3, with 8 bases identical to TRBD1. The CDR3 totals 15 residues. V trimming: 6 bases; J trimming: 4 bases; junction bases outside the gene matches: 9. Germline values: CDR1 SNHLY, CDR2 FYNNEI. The CDR3 reads CASRRQGFSADTQYF. DNA of the CDR3: TGTGCCAGCAGGAGACAGGGGTTCTCCGCAGATACGCAGTATTTT.

The chain joins TRBV7-8 to TRBJ2-6; D remains unclear. V was pared by 0 bases and J by 0 bases, with 6 bases between. This CDR3 comprises 16 residues. Germline V gene sequence: CDR1 SGHVS, CDR2 FQNEAQ. This CDR3 is CASSLALISGANVLTF. The CDR3 DNA reads as TGTGCCAGCAGCTTAGCGCTCATCTCTGGGGCCAACGTCCTGACTTTC.

The chain combines TRBV20-1 with TRBJ1-2, with D hard to call. Trimming shortened V by 8 bases and J by 4 bases, and 11 bases separated the two germline ends. The germline CDR1 and CDR2 sequences are DFQATT and SNEGSKA (reference sequence). The CDR3 consists of 11 residues. The CDR3 protein is CSTTLFYGYTF. CDR3 in DNA: TGCAGTACCACTCTCTTCTATGGCTACACCTTC.